This is a list of T cell receptor beta chains from one sample in a study of vaccination effects on CD4 cells after COVID-19. Antigens for these TCRs are unknown. TCRdb keeps only in-frame clones here, not all; method: immunoSEQ multiplex PCR. The sample consists of some 68,000 clones, 60% to 80% of them appearing once. This sample comprised CD4+ T cells from PBMCs cultured with HCoV-OC43 spike peptides, obtained before COVID-19 vaccination. The receptors here all came from a human donor who received a COVID-19 vaccine. Both conserved end residues are part of each CDR3. The D gene is left open where the match is weak. Only some rows state a clone size, as once, few, many or a class for expanded clones.

clone_size	d_call	v_call	j_call	cdr3_aa	cdr3_nt
.	TRBD1	TRBV6-4	TRBJ2-3	CASSEGQGSADTQYF	TGTGCCAGCAGTGAAGGACAGGGGTCAGCAGATACGCAGTATTTT
.	.	TRBV6-5	TRBJ2-1	CASSSPGGASVGQFF	TGTGCCAGCAGCTCCCCTGGTGGGGCCTCCGTTGGGCAGTTCTTC
.	TRBD1	TRBV19	TRBJ2-2	CASTRDRGNTGELFF	TGTGCCAGTACCCGGGACAGGGGGAACACCGGGGAGCTGTTTTTT
once	TRBD2	TRBV28	TRBJ2-3	CASSLGGVSPTDTQYF	TGTGCCAGCAGTTTGGGGGGGGTAAGCCCCACAGATACGCAGTATTTT
.	.	TRBV6-2/TRBV6-3	TRBJ2-1	CASSYGGSIEQFF	TGTGCCAGCAGTTACGGTGGTAGTATTGAGCAGTTCTTC
.	.	TRBV24-1	TRBJ2-5	CATMDRVLETQYF	TGTGCCACCATGGACCGGGTATTGGAGACCCAGTACTTC
.	.	TRBV3-1/TRBV3-2	TRBJ1-1	CASSQETWGITEAFF	TGTGCCAGCAGCCAAGAAACTTGGGGAATCACTGAAGCTTTCTTT
once	.	TRBV28	TRBJ1-3	CASSLRQRNTIYF	TGTGCCAGCAGTTTGCGGCAGAGAAACACCATATATTTT
.	.	TRBV19	TRBJ1-1	CASSINGLTEAFF	TGTGCCAGTAGTATAAATGGTCTCACTGAAGCTTTCTTT
.	.	TRBV28	TRBJ1-1	CASGTTGLNTEAFF	TGTGCCAGCGGAACCACAGGGCTGAACACTGAAGCTTTCTTT
few	.	TRBV18	TRBJ1-5	CASSPSGNRNQPQHF	TGTGCCAGCTCACCATCGGGTAATCGCAATCAGCCCCAGCATTTT
.	.	TRBV6-5	TRBJ1-1	CASSRDPPAEAFF	TGTGCCAGCAGCCGGGACCCCCCAGCTGAAGCTTTCTTT
.	TRBD1	TRBV11-1	TRBJ1-6	CASSYQTGEGDSPLHF	TGTGCCAGCAGCTATCAAACAGGGGAGGGGGATTCACCCCTCCACTTT
.	.	TRBV7-2	TRBJ2-1	CASSLLAGRRNEQFF	TGTGCCAGCAGCTTATTGGCCGGTCGGCGCAATGAGCAGTTCTTC
few	.	TRBV30	TRBJ1-1	CAWSLGRRQGEAFF	TGTGCCTGGAGTCTAGGTCGGCGGCAGGGGGAAGCTTTCTTT
.	.	TRBV4-1	TRBJ1-5	CASSQGEFDQPQHF	TGCGCCAGCAGCCAAGGGGAGTTCGATCAGCCCCAGCATTTT
.	.	TRBV3-1/TRBV3-2	TRBJ1-5	CASSPDSPSGQPQHF	TGTGCCAGCAGCCCAGACAGCCCGTCAGGTCAGCCCCAGCATTTT
.	.	TRBV24-1	TRBJ2-3	CATSDFSDTQYF	TGTGCCACCAGTGATTTTTCCGATACGCAGTATTTT
.	TRBD2	TRBV18	TRBJ2-1	CASSPLAGGSYNEQFF	TGTGCCAGCTCACCCCTCGCGGGGGGGTCGTACAATGAGCAGTTCTTC
.	TRBD2	TRBV4-1	TRBJ2-5	CASSQVASGETQYF	TGCGCCAGCAGCCAAGTGGCTAGCGGAGAGACCCAGTACTTC
.	.	TRBV9	TRBJ1-2	CASSPRPQLWNYGYTF	TGTGCCAGCAGCCCCCGCCCCCAGTTATGGAACTATGGCTACACCTTC
.	.	TRBV29-1	TRBJ2-1	CSVVQLFVVNEQFF	TGCAGCGTTGTCCAACTATTCGTAGTCAATGAGCAGTTCTTC
.	TRBD2	TRBV7-2	TRBJ2-3	CASSLVGGGALDTQYF	TGTGCCAGCAGCTTAGTGGGCGGGGGGGCCTTGGATACGCAGTATTTT
.	.	TRBV30	TRBJ2-1	CAWSVPGGPYNEQFF	TGTGCCTGGAGTGTACCGGGGGGCCCCTACAATGAGCAGTTCTTC
.	TRBD1	TRBV15	TRBJ1-5	CATTVGQGSPSGNQPQHF	TGTGCCACCACCGTTGGACAGGGGTCTCCGAGTGGGAATCAGCCCCAGCATTTT
.	TRBD1	TRBV9	TRBJ2-5	CASSAYDRARETQYF	TGTGCCAGCAGCGCCTACGACAGGGCGCGAGAGACCCAGTACTTC
.	.	TRBV3-1/TRBV3-2	TRBJ2-3	CASSPGPIKDTQYF	TGTGCCAGCAGCCCGGGCCCCATCAAGGATACGCAGTATTTT
.	.	TRBV24-1	TRBJ2-3	CATSDSRSTDTQYF	TGTGCCACCAGTGACAGCAGGAGCACAGATACGCAGTATTTT
.	.	TRBV10-3	TRBJ1-1	CAISVEGTNTEAFF	TGTGCCATCAGTGTGGAGGGAACGAACACTGAAGCTTTCTTT
once	.	TRBV24-1	TRBJ2-5	CATSGTGFGETQYF	TGTGCCACCAGTGGAACAGGGTTCGGAGAGACCCAGTACTTC
.	.	TRBV6-5	TRBJ2-1	CASSSVSREPYNEQFF	TGTGCCAGCAGTTCCGTATCCAGAGAGCCCTACAATGAGCAGTTCTTC
.	.	TRBV13	TRBJ2-1	CASSPYQSSYNEQFF	TGTGCCAGCAGCCCATACCAGAGCTCCTACAATGAGCAGTTCTTC
.	TRBD2	TRBV5-6	TRBJ2-3	CASSSVGLAGDHTQYF	TGTGCCAGCAGCTCTGTGGGACTAGCGGGGGACCATACGCAGTATTTT
.	.	TRBV6-2/TRBV6-3	TRBJ1-2	CASSSERKGYTF	TGTGCCAGCAGTAGTGAGAGGAAAGGCTACACCTTC
.	.	TRBV7-2	TRBJ2-2	CASSPTQVVGELFF	TGTGCCAGCAGCCCCACACAGGTGGTCGGGGAGCTGTTTTTT
.	TRBD2	TRBV6-2/TRBV6-3	TRBJ2-5	CASSYPFGGYQETQYF	TGTGCCAGCAGTTACCCCTTCGGGGGGTACCAAGAGACCCAGTACTTC
.	TRBD1	TRBV3-1/TRBV3-2	TRBJ2-2	CASSRRTGENTGELFF	TGTGCCAGCAGCCGACGGACAGGAGAGAACACCGGGGAGCTGTTTTTT
.	TRBD1	TRBV4-1	TRBJ1-2	CASSQVGQGKGYTF	TGCGCCAGCAGCCAAGTGGGACAGGGAAAAGGCTACACCTTC